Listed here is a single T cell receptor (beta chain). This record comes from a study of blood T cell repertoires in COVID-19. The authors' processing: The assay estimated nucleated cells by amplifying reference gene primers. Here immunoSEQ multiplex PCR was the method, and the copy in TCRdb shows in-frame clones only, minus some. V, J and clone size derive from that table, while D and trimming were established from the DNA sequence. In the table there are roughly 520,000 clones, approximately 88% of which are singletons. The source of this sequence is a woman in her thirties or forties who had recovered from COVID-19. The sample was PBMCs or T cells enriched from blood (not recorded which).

CDR3 nucleotides: TGTGCCAGCAGTTTAAATCGGATTGAGGGACAGGGTAAAGTCGGGGAGCTGTTTTTT. This encodes CASSLNRIEGQGKVGELFF. This chain uses TRBV28 with TRBJ2-2; 9 bases align to TRBD1. Per the germline V gene, CDR1 is MDHEN and CDR2 is SYDVKM. V lost 2 bases, J lost 7 bases, and 17 bases stayed unmatched. The CDR3 consists of 19 residues.